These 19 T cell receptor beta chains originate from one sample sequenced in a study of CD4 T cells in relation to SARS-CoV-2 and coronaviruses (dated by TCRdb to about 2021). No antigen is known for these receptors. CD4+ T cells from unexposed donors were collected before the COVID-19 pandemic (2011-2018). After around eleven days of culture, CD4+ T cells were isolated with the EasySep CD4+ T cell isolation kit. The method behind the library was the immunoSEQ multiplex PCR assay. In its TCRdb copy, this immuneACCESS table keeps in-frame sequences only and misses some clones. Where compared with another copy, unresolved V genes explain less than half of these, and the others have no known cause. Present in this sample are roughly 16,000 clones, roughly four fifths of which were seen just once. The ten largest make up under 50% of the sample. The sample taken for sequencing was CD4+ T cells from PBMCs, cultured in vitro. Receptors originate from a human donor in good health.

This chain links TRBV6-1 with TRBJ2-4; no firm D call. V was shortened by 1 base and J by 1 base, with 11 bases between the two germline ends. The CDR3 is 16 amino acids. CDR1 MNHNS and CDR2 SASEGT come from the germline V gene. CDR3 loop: CASSEVPGDAKNIQYF. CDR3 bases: TGTGCCAGCAGTGAAGTACCTGGGGATGCCAAAAACATTCAGTACTTC.

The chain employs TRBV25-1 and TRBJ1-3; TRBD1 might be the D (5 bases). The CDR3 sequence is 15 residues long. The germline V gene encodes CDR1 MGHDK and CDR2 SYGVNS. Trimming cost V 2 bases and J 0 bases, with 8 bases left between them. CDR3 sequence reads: CASSEGTDSGNTIYF. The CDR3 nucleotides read TGTGCCAGCAGTGAAGGGACGGACTCTGGAAACACCATATATTTT. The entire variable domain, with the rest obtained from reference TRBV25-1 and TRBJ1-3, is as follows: EADIYQTPRYLVIGTGKKITLECSQTMGHDKMYWYQQDPGMELHLIHYSYGVNSTEKGDLSSESTVSRIRTEHFPLTLESARPSHTSQYLCASSEGTDSGNTIYFGEGSWLTVV.

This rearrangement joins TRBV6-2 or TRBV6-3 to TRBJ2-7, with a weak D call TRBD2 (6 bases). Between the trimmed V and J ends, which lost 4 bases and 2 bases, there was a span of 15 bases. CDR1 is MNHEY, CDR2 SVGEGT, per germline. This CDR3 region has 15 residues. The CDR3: CASSFLAPQAYEQYF. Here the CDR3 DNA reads TGTGCCAGCAGTTTTCTAGCGCCGCAAGCCTACGAGCAGTACTTC.

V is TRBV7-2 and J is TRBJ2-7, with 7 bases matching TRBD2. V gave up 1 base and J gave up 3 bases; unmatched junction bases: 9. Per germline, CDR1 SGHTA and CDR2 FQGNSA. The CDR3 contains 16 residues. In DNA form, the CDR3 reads TGTGCCAGCAGCTTAGGAGTTGCGGGAGAAGGCTACGAGCAGTACTTC. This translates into CASSLGVAGEGYEQYF.

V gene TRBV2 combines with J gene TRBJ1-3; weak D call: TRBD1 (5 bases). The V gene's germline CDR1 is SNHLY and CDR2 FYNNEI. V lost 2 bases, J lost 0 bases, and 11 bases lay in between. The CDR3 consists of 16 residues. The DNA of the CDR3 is TGTGCCAGCAGTGAAAGAGAAGGGACCTCTGGAAACACCATATATTTT. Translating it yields CASSEREGTSGNTIYF.

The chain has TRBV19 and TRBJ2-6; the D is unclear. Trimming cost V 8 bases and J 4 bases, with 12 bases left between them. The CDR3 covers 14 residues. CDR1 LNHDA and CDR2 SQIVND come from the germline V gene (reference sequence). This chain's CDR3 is CASCVGPGANVLTF. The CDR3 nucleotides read TGTGCCAGTTGCGTCGGCCCCGGGGCCAACGTCCTGACTTTC. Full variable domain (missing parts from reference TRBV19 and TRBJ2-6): DGGITQSPKYLFRKEGQNVTLSCEQNLNHDAMYWYRQDPGQGLRLIYYSQIVNDFQKGDIAEGYSVSREKKESFPLTVTSAQKNPTAFYLCASCVGPGANVLTFGAGSRLTVL.

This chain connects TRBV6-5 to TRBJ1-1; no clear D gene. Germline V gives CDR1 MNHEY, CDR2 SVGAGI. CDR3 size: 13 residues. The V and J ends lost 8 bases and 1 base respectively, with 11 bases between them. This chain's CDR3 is CASFFHENTEAFF. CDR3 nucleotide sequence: TGTGCCAGCTTTTTCCATGAGAACACTGAAGCTTTCTTT.

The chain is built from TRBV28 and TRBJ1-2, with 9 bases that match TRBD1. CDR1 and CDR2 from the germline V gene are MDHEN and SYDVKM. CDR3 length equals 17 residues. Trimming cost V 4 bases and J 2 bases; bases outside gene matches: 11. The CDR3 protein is CASSSHRDREENYGYTF. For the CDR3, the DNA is TGTGCCAGCAGTTCTCACCGGGACAGGGAGGAGAACTATGGCTACACCTTC.

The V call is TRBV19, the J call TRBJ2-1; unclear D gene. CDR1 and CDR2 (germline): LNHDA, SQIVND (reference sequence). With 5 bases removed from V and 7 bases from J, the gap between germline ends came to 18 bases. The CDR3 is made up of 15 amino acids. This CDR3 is CASSLDLWSRNEQFF. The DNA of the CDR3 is TGTGCCAGTAGTCTCGACCTCTGGAGTCGGAATGAGCAGTTCTTC. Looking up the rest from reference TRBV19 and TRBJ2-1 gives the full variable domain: DGGITQSPKYLFRKEGQNVTLSCEQNLNHDAMYWYRQDPGQGLRLIYYSQIVNDFQKGDIAEGYSVSREKKESFPLTVTSAQKNPTAFYLCASSLDLWSRNEQFFGPGTRLTVL.

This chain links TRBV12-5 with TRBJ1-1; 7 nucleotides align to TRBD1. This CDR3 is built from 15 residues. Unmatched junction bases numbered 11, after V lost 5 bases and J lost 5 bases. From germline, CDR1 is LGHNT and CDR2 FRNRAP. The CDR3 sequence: CASGPRTGGGTEAFF. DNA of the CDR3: TGTGCTAGTGGTCCCCGGACAGGAGGGGGGACTGAAGCTTTCTTT.

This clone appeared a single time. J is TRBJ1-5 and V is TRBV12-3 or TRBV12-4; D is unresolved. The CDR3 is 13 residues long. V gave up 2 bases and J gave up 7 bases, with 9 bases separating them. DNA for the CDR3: TGTGCCAGCAGTTTACGGGTCGCACAGCCCCAGCATTTT. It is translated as CASSLRVAQPQHF.

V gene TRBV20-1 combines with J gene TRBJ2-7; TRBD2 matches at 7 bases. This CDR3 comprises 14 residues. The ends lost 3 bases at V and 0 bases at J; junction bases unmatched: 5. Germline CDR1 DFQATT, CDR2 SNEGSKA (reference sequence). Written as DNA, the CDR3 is TGCAGTGCTAGTAAAGCGGGAATCTCCTACGAGCAGTACTTC. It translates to CSASKAGISYEQYF.

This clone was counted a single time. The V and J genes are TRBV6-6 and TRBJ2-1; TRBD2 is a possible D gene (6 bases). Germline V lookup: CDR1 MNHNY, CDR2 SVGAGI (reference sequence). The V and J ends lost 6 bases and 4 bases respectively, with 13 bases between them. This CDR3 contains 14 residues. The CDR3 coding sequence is TGTGCCAGCAGGACCGGGACTGGATACAATGAGCAGTTCTTC. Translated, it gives CASRTGTGYNEQFF.

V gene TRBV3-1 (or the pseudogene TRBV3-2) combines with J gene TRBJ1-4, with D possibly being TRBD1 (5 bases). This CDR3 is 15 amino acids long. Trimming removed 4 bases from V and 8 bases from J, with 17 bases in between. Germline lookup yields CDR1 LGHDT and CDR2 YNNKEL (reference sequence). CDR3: CASSPRIGVVEKLFF. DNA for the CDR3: TGTGCCAGCAGCCCCCGTATAGGGGTTGTGGAAAAACTGTTTTTT.

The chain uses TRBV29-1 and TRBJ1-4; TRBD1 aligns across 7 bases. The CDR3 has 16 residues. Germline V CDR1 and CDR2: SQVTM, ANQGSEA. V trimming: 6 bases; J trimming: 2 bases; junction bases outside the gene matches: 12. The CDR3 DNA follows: TGCAGCGTGTCCGGGACAGAAGATTTTACTAATGAAAAACTGTTTTTT. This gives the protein CSVSGTEDFTNEKLFF. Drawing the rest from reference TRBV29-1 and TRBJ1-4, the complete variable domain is SAVISQKPSRDICQRGTSLTIQCQVDSQVTMMFWYRQQPGQSLTLIATANQGSEATYESGFVIDKFPISRPNLTFSTLTVSNMSPEDSSIYLCSVSGTEDFTNEKLFFGSGTQLSVL.

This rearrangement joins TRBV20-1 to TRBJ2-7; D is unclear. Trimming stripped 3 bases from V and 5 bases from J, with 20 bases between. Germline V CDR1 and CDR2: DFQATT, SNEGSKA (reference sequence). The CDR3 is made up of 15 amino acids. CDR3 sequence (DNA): TGCAGTGCTAGTTTAGCTAGTTCCCCCACCCACGAGCAGTACTTC. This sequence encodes CSASLASSPTHEQYF.

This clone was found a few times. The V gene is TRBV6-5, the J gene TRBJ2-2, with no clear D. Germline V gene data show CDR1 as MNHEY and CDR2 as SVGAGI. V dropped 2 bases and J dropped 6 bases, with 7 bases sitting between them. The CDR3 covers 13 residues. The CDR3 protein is CASSYSKAGELFF. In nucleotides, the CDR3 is TGTGCCAGCAGTTACAGTAAGGCCGGGGAGCTGTTTTTT.

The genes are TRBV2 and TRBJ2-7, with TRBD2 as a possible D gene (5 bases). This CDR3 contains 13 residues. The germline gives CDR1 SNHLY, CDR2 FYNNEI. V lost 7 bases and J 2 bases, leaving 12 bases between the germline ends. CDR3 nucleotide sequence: TGTGCCAGCAATCGAGCGGTAACCTACGAGCAGTACTTC. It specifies CASNRAVTYEQYF. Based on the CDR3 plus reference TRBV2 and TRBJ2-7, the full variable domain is EPEVTQTPSHQVTQMGQEVILRCVPISNHLYFYWYRQILGQKVEFLVSFYNNEISEKSEIFDDQFSVERPDGSNFTLKIRSTKLEDSAMYFCASNRAVTYEQYFGPGTRLTVT.

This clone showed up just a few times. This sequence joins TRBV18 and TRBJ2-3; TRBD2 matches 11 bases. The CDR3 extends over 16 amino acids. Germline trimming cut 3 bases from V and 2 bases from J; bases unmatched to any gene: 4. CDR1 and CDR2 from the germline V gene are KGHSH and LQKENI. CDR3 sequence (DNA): TGTGCCAGCTCACCCATAGCGGGAGGGCCCACAGATACGCAGTATTTT. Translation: CASSPIAGGPTDTQYF.